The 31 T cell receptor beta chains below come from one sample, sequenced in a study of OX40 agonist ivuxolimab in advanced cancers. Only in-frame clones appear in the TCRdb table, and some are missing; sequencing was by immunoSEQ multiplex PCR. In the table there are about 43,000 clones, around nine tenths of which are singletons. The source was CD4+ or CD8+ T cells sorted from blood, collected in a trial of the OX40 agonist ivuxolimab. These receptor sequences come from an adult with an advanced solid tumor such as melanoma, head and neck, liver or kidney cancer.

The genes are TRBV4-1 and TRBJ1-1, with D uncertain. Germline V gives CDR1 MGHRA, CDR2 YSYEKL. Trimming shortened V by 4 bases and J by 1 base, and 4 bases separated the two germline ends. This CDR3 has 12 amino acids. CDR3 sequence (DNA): TGCGCCAGCAGCCCCGCGAACACTGAAGCTTTCTTT. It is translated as CASSPANTEAFF.

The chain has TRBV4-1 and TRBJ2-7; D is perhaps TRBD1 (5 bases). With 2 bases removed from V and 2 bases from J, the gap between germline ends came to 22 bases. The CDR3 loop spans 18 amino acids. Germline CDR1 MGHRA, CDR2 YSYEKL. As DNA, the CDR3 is TGCGCCAGCAGCCAAAAACCTCCGGCAGGGTTCCTAGCCTACGAGCAGTACTTC. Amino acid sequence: CASSQKPPAGFLAYEQYF.

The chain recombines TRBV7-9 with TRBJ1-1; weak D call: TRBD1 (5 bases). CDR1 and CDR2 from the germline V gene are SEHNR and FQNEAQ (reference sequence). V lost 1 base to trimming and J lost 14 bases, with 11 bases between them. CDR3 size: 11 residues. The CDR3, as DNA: TGTGCCAGCAGCTTAGAGGCAGGGAAGTTCTTT. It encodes CASSLEAGKFF.

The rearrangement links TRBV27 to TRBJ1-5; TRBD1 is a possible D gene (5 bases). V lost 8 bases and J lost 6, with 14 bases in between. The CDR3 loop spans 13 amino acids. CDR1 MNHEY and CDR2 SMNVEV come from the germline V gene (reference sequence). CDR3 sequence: CASSPGRGQPQHF. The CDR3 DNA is TGTGCCAGCTCCCCGGGACGAGGTCAGCCCCAGCATTTT.

The CDR3 region has the DNA TGTGCCAGCTTGGGGGGCCCGTCCTACAATGAGCAGTTCTTC. Amino acid sequence: CASLGGPSYNEQFF. The chain joins TRBV7-6 to TRBJ2-1, with D perhaps TRBD1 or TRBD2 (6 bases each). This CDR3 has 14 residues. The ends were cut back, 8 bases at V and 1 base at J, with 12 bases in the middle. The germline gives CDR1 SGHVS, CDR2 FNYEAQ.

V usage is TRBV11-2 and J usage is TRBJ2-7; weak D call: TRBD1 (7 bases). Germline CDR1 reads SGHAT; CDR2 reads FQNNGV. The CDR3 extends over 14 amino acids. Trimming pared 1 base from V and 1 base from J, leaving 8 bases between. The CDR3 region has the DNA TGTGCCAGCAGCTTAGCAGGGGGGTCCTACGAGCAGTACTTC. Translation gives CASSLAGGSYEQYF.

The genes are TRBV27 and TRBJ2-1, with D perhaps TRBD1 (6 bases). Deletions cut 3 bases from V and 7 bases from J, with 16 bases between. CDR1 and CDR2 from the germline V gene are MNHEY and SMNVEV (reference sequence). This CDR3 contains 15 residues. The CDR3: CASSLAGDLLNEQFF. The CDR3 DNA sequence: TGTGCCAGCAGTTTGGCAGGGGATTTGTTGAATGAGCAGTTCTTC.

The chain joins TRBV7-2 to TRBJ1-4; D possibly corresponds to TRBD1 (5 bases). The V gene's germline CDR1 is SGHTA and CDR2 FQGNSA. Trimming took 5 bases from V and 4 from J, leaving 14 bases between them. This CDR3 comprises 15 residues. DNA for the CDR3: TGTGCCAGCAGCCCCCGTGACAGTTTTAATGAAAAACTGTTTTTT. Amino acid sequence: CASSPRDSFNEKLFF.

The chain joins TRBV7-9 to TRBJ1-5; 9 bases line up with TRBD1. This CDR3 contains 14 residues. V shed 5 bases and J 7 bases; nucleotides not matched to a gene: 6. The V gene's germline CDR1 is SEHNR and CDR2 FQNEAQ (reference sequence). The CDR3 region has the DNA TGTGCCAGCAGCCAGGGACAGGGCGTACAGCCCCAGCATTTT. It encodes CASSQGQGVQPQHF.

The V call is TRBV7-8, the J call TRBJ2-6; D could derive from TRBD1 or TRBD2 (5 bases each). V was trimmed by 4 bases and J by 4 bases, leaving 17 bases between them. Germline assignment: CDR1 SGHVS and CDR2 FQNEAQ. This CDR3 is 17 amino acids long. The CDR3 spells CASSSSTGGAGANVLTF. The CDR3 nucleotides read TGTGCCAGCAGCTCATCAACTGGGGGAGCCGGGGCCAACGTCCTGACTTTC. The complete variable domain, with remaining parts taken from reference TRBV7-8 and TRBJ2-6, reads GAGVSQSPRYKVAKRGQDVALRCDPISGHVSLFWYQQALGQGPEFLTYFQNEAQLDKSGLPSDRFFAERPEGSVSTLKIQRTQQEDSAVYLCASSSSTGGAGANVLTFGAGSRLTVL.

CDR3 DNA sequence: TGTGCCAGCAGCCCCCCCCGGTTTGAGACCCAGTACTTC. Protein sequence: CASSPPRFETQYF. The chain couples TRBV7-9 to TRBJ2-5; D not resolved. V was pared by 5 bases and J by 5 bases, with 12 bases between. This CDR3 has 13 residues. Germline loops: CDR1 SEHNR, CDR2 FQNEAQ (reference sequence).

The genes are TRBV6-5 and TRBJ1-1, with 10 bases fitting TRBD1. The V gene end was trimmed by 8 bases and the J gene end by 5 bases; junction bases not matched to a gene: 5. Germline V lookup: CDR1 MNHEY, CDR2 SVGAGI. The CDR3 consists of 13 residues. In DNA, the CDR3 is TGTGCCAGCCAGAAGGGACAGGGGACTGAAGCTTTCTTT. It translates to CASQKGQGTEAFF.

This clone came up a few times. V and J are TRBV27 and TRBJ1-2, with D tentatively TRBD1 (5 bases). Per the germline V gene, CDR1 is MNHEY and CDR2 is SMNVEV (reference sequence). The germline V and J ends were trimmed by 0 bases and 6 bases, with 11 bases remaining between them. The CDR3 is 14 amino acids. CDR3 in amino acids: CASSLSRALDGYTF. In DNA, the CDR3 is TGTGCCAGCAGTTTATCCAGGGCCCTGGATGGCTACACCTTC.

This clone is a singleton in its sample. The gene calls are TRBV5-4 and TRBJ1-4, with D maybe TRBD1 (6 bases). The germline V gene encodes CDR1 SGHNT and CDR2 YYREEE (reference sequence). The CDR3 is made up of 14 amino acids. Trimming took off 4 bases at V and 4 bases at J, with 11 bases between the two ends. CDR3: CASSRPDSNEKLFF. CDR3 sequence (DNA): TGTGCCAGCAGCCGACCGGACAGTAATGAAAAACTGTTTTTT.

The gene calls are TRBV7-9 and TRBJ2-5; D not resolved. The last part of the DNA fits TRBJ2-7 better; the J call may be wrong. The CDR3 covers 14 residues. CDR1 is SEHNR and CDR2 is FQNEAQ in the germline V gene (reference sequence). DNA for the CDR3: TGTGCCAGCAGCTTGGGGATATCGGCCTACGAGCAGTACTTC. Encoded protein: CASSLGISAYEQYF.

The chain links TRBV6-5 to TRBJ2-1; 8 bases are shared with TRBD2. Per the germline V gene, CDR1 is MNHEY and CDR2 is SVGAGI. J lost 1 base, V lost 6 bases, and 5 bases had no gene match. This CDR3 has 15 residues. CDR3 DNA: TGTGCCAGCAGCCTGCGGGGGGCGTCCTACAATGAGCAGTTCTTC. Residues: CASSLRGASYNEQFF.

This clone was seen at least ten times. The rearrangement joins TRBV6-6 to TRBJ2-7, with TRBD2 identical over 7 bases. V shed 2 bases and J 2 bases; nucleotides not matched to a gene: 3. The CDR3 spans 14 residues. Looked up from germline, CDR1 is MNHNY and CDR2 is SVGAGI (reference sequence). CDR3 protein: CASSYGGRAYEQYF. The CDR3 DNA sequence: TGTGCCAGCAGTTACGGTGGGAGGGCCTACGAGCAGTACTTC.

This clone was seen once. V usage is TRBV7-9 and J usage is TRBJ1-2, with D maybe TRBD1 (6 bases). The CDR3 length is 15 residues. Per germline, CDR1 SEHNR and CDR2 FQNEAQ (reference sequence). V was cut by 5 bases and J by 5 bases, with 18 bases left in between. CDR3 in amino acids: CASSTTGPGQYGYTF. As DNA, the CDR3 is TGTGCCAGCAGCACGACAGGACCCGGGCAGTATGGCTACACCTTC. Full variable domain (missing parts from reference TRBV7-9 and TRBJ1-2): DTGVSQNPRHKITKRGQNVTFRCDPISEHNRLYWYRQTLGQGPEFLTYFQNEAQLEKSRLLSDRFSAERPKGSFSTLEIQRTEQGDSAMYLCASSTTGPGQYGYTFGSGTRLTVV.

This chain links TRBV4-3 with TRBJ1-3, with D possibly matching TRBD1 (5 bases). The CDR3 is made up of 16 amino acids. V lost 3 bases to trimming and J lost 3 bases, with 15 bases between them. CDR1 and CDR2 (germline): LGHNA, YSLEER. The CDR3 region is CASSHPGFPVGNTIYF. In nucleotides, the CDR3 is TGCGCCAGCAGCCATCCAGGGTTCCCGGTTGGAAACACCATATATTTT.

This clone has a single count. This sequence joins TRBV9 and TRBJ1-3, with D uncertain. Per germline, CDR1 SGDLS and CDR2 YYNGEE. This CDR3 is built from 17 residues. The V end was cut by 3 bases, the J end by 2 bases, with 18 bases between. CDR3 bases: TGTGCCAGCAGCGCTAGAAGCCTCACAAGTCCTGGAAACACCATATATTTT. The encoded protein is CASSARSLTSPGNTIYF.

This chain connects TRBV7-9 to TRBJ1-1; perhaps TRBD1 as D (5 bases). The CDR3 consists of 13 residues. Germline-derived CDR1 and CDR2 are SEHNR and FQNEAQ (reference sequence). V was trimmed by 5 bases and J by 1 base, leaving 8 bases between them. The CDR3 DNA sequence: TGTGCCAGCAGCGCAACAGGGAACACTGAAGCTTTCTTT. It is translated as CASSATGNTEAFF.

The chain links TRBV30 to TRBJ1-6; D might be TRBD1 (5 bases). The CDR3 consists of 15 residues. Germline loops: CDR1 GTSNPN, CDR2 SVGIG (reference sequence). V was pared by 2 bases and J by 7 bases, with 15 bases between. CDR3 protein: CAWSPGKGRNSPLHF. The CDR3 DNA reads TGTGCCTGGAGTCCGGGGAAGGGGAGGAATTCACCCCTCCACTTT.

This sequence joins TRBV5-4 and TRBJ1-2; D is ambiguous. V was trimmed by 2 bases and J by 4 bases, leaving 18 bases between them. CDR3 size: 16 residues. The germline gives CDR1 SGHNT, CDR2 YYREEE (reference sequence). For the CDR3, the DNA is TGTGCCAGCAGCTTTCACCGGTCAGATAATCCCTATGGCTACACCTTC. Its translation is CASSFHRSDNPYGYTF. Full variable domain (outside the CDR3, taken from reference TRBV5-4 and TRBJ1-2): ETGVTQSPTHLIKTRGQQVTLRCSSQSGHNTVSWYQQALGQGPQFIFQYYREEENGRGNFPPRFSGLQFPNYSSELNVNALELDDSALYLCASSFHRSDNPYGYTFGSGTRLTVV.

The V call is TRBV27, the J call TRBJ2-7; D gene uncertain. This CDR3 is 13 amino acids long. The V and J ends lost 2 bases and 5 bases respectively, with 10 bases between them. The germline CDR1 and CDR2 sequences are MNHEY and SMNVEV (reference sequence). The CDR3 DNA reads TGTGCCAGCAGTTTAAACAGCCGGCACGAGCAGTACTTC. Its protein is CASSLNSRHEQYF.

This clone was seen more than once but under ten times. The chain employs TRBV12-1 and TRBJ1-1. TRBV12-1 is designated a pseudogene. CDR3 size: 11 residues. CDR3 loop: CASSLGTEAFF. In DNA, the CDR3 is TGTGCCAGCAGCCTAGGGACTGAAGCTTTCTTT.

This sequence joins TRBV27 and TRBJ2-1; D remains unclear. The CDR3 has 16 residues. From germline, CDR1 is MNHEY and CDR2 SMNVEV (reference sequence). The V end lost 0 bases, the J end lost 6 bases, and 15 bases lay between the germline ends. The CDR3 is CASSLSPSGSGNEQFF. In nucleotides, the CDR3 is TGTGCCAGCAGTTTATCTCCCTCCGGGTCCGGCAATGAGCAGTTCTTC.

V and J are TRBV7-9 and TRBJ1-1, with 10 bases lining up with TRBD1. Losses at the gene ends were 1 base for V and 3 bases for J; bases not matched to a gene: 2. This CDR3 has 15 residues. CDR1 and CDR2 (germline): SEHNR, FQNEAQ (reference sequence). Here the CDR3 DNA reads TGTGCCAGCAGCTTAGGTGACAGGGGGCACACTGAAGCTTTCTTT. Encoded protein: CASSLGDRGHTEAFF. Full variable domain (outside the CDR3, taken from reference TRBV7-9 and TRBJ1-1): DTGVSQNPRHKITKRGQNVTFRCDPISEHNRLYWYRQTLGQGPEFLTYFQNEAQLEKSRLLSDRFSAERPKGSFSTLEIQRTEQGDSAMYLCASSLGDRGHTEAFFGQGTRLTVV.

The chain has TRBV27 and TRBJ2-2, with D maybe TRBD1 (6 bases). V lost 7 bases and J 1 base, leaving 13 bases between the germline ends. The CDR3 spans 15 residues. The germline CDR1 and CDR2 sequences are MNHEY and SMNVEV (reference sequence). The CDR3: CASNSYRVNTGELFF. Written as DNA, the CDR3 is TGTGCCAGCAATTCGTACAGGGTGAACACCGGGGAGCTGTTTTTT.

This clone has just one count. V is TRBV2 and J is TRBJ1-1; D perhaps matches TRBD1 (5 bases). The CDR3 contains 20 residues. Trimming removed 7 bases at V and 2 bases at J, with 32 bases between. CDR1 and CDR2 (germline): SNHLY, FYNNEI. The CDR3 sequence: CASIINPASVGRDINTEAFF. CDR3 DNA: TGTGCCAGCATAATCAACCCCGCGTCTGTGGGGCGAGACATAAACACTGAAGCTTTCTTT.

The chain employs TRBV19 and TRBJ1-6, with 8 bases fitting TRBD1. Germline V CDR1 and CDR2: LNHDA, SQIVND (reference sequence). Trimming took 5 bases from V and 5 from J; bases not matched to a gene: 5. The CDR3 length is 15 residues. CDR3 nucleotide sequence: TGTGCCAGTAGTCCCCGGGACAGGCATAATTCACCCCTCCACTTT. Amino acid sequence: CASSPRDRHNSPLHF. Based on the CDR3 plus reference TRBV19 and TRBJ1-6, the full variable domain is DGGITQSPKYLFRKEGQNVTLSCEQNLNHDAMYWYRQDPGQGLRLIYYSQIVNDFQKGDIAEGYSVSREKKESFPLTVTSAQKNPTAFYLCASSPRDRHNSPLHFGNGTRLTVT.

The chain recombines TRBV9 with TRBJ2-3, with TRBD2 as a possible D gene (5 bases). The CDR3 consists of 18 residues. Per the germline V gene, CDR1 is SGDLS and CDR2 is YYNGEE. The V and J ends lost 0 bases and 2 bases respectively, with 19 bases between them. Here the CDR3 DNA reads TGTGCCAGCAGCGTAGTCGGGCATGGTAGCGCGACCACAGATACGCAGTATTTT. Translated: CASSVVGHGSATTDTQYF.